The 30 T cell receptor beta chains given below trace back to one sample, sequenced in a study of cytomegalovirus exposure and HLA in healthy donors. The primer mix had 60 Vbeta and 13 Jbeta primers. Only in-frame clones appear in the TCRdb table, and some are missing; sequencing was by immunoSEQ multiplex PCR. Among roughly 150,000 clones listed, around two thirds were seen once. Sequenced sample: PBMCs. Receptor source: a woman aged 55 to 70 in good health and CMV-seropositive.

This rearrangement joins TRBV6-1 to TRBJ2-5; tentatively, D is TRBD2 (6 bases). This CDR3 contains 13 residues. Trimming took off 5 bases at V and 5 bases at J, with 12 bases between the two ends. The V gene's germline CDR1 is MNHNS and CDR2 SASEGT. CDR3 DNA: TGTGCCAGCAGTCTTCAGGAGGGTGAGACCCAGTACTTC. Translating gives CASSLQEGETQYF.

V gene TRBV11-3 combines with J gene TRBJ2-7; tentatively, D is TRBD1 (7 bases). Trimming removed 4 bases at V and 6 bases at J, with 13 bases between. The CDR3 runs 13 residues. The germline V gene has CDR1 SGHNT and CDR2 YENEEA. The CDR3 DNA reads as TGTGCCAGCAGCTCCTACCAGGGGGGCGAGCAGTACTTC. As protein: CASSSYQGGEQYF.

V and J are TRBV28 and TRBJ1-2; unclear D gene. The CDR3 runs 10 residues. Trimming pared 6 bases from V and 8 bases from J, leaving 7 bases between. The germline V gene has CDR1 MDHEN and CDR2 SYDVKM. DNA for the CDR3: TGTGCCAGCAGGAGGGAGGGCTACACCTTC. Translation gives CASRREGYTF.

The CDR3 DNA reads TGTGCCAGCAGTTTATCGGGGACAAAGAACACTGAAGCTTTCTTT. This encodes CASSLSGTKNTEAFF. The chain has TRBV27 and TRBJ1-1, with a tentative D call TRBD1 (6 bases). Germline values: CDR1 MNHEY, CDR2 SMNVEV (reference sequence). The CDR3 contains 15 residues. V lost 0 bases, J lost 1 base, and 9 bases lay in between.

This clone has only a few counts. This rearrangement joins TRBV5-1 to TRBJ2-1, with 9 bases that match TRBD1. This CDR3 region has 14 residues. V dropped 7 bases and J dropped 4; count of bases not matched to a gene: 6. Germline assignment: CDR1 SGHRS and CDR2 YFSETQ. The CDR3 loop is CASRDREVYNEQFF. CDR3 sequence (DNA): TGCGCCAGCCGGGACAGGGAAGTTTACAATGAGCAGTTCTTC.

In DNA, the CDR3 is TGCGCCAGCAGCTCGGGACATAGCGGGACCTACGAGCAGTACTTC. Translated, it gives CASSSGHSGTYEQYF. The rearrangement links TRBV5-1 to TRBJ2-7, with 8 nucleotides matching TRBD2. Trimming cost V 3 bases and J 2 bases; bases outside gene matches: 7. This CDR3 contains 15 residues. Germline loops: CDR1 SGHRS, CDR2 YFSETQ. The full variable domain, its missing parts supplied by reference TRBV5-1 and TRBJ2-7, is KAGVTQTPRYLIKTRGQQVTLSCSPISGHRSVSWYQQTPGQGLQFLFEYFSETQRNKGNFPGRFSGRQFSNSRSEMNVSTLELGDSALYLCASSSGHSGTYEQYFGPGTRLTVT.

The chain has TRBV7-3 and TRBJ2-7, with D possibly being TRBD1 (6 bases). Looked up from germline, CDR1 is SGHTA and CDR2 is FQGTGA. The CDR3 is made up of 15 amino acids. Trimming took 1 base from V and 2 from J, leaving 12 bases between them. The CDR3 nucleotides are TGTGCCAGCAGCTTAATGGCAGGGGACACCTACGAGCAGTACTTC. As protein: CASSLMAGDTYEQYF.

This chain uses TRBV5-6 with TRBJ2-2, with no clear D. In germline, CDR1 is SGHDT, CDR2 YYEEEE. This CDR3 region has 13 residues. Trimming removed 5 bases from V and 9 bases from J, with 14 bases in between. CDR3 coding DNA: TGTGCCAGCAGTAGCCTAATACATCGGGAGCTGTTTTTT. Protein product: CASSSLIHRELFF.

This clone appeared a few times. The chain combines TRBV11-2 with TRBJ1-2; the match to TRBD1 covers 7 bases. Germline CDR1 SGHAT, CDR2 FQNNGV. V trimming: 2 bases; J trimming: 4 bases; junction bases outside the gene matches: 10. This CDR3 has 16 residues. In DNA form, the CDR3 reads TGTGCCAGCAGCTTAACAGGGACAGCTACATTCTATGGCTACACCTTC. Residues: CASSLTGTATFYGYTF.

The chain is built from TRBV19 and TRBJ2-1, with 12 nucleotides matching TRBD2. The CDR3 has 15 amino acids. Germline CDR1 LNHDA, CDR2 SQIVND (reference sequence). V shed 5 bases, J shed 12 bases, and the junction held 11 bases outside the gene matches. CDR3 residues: CASSAPLSSGRVQFF. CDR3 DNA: TGTGCCAGTAGTGCGCCTCTGTCTAGCGGGAGGGTGCAGTTCTTC. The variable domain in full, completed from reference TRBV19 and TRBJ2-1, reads DGGITQSPKYLFRKEGQNVTLSCEQNLNHDAMYWYRQDPGQGLRLIYYSQIVNDFQKGDIAEGYSVSREKKESFPLTVTSAQKNPTAFYLCASSAPLSSGRVQFFGPGTRLTVL.

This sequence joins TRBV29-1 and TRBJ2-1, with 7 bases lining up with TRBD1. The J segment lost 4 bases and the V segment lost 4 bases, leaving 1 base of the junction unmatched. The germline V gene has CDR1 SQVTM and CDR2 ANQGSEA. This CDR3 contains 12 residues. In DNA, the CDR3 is TGCAGCGTTGGGACAGGATACAATGAGCAGTTCTTC. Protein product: CSVGTGYNEQFF.

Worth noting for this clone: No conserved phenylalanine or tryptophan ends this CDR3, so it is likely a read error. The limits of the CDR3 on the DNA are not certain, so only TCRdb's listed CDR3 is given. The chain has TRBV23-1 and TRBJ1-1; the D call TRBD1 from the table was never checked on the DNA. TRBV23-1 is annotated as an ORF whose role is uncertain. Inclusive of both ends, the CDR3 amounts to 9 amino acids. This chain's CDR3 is CPNRGRDTS.

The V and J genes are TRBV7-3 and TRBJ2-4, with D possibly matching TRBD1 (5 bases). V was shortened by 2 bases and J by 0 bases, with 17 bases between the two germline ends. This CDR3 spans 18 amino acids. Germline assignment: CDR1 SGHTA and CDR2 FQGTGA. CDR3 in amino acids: CASSLGSRVSRAKNIQYF. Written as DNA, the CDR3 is TGTGCCAGCAGCTTAGGGTCCAGGGTATCGAGAGCCAAAAACATTCAGTACTTC.

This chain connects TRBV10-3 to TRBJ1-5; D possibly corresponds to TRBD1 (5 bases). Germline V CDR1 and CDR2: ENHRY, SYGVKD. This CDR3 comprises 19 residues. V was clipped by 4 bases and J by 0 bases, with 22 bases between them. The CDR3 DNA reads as TGTGCCATCAGTGGGGTGGATCTTGCGGCAGGGCGTAGCAATCAGCCCCAGCATTTT. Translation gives CAISGVDLAAGRSNQPQHF.

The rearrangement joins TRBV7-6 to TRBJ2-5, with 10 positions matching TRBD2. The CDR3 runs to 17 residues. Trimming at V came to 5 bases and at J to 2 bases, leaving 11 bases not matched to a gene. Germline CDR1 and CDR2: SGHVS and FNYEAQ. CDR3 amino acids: CASSTNPGLAKQETQYF. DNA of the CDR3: TGTGCCAGCAGCACAAACCCGGGACTAGCGAAACAAGAGACCCAGTACTTC.

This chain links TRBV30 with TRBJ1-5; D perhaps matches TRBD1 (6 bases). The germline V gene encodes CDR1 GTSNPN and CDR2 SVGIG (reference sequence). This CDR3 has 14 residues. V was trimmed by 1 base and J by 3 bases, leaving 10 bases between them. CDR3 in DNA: TGTGCCTGGAGTGAACAGGGTACCAATCAGCCCCAGCATTTT. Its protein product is CAWSEQGTNQPQHF.

CDR3 sequence: CASSSDPSTGWSNQPQHF. CDR3 DNA: TGTGCCAGTAGTAGTGACCCATCGACAGGGTGGAGCAATCAGCCCCAGCATTTT. The chain couples TRBV19 to TRBJ1-5; 7 bases fit TRBD1. CDR3 length: 18 residues. V dropped 4 bases and J dropped 1; count of bases not matched to a gene: 13. Germline CDR1 reads LNHDA; CDR2 reads SQIVND (reference sequence). The full variable domain, rest sourced from reference TRBV19 and TRBJ1-5, is DGGITQSPKYLFRKEGQNVTLSCEQNLNHDAMYWYRQDPGQGLRLIYYSQIVNDFQKGDIAEGYSVSREKKESFPLTVTSAQKNPTAFYLCASSSDPSTGWSNQPQHFGDGTRLSIL.

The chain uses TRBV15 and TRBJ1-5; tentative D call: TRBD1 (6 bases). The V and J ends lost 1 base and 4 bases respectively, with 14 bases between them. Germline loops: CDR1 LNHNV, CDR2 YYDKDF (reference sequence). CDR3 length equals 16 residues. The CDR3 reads CATSRGRQVPNQPQHF. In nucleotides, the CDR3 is TGTGCCACCAGCAGAGGCCGACAGGTCCCGAATCAGCCCCAGCATTTT.

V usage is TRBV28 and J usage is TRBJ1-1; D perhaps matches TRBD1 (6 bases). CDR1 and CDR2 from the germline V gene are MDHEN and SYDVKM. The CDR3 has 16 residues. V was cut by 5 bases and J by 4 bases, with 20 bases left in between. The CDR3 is CASSLAGGARSTEAFF. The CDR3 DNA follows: TGTGCCAGCAGTCTGGCTGGGGGGGCCAGGAGCACTGAAGCTTTCTTT.

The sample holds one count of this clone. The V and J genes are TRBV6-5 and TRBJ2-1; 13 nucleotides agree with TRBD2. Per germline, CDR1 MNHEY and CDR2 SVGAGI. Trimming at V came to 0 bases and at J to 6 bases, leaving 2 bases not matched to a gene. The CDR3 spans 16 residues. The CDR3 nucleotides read TGTGCCAGCAGTTACTCACTAGCGGGAGGGTTCAATGAGCAGTTCTTC. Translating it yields CASSYSLAGGFNEQFF.

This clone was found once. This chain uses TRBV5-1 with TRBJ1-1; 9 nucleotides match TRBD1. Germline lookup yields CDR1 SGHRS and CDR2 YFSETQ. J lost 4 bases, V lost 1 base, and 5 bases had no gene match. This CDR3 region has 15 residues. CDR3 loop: CASSLLGQGSTEAFF. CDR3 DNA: TGCGCCAGCAGCTTGCTAGGACAGGGGAGCACTGAAGCTTTCTTT.

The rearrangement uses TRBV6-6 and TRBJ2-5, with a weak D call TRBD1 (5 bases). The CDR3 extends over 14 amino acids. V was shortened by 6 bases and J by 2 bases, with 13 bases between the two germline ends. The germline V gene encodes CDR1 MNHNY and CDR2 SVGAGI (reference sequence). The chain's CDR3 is CASSTTGPQETQYF. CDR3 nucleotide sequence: TGTGCCAGCAGCACCACAGGTCCGCAAGAGACCCAGTACTTC.

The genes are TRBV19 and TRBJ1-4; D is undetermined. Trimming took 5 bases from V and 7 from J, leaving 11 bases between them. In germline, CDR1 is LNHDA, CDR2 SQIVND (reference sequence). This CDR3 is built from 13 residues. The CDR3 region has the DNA TGTGCCAGTAGTCGAGGTTTTGGTGAAAAACTGTTTTTT. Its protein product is CASSRGFGEKLFF.

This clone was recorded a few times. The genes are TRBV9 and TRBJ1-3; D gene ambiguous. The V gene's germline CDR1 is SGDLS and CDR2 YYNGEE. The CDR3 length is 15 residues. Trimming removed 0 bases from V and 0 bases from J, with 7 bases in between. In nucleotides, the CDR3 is TGTGCCAGCAGCGTAGGAGATTACTCTGGAAACACCATATATTTT. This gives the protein CASSVGDYSGNTIYF.

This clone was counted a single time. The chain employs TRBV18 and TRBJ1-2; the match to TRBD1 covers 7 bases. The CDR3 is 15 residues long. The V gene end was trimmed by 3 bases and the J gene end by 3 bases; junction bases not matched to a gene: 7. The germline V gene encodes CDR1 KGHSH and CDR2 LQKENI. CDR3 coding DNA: TGTGCCAGCTCACCCCCGACAGGGCGTGACTATGGCTACACCTTC. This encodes CASSPPTGRDYGYTF.

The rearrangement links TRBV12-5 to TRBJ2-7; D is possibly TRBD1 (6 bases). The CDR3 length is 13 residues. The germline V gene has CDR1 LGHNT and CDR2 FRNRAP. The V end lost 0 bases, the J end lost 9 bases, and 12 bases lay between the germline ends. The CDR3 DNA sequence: TGTGCTAGTGGTTTGGTATCTAGGGGGAGGCAGTACTTC. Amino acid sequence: CASGLVSRGRQYF.

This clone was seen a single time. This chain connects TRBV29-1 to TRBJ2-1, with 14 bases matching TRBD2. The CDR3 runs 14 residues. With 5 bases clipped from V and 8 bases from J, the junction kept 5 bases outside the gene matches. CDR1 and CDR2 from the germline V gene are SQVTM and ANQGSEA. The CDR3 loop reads CSVLTSGRGYEQFF. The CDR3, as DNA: TGCAGCGTTTTGACTAGCGGGAGGGGTTATGAGCAGTTCTTC.

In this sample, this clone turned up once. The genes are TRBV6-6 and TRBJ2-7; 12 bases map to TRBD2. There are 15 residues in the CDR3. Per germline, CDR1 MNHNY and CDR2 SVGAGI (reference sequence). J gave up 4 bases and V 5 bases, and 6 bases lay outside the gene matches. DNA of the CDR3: TGTGCCAGCAGTCGACTAGCGGGAGACGGGTACGAGCAGTACTTC. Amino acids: CASSRLAGDGYEQYF.

The CDR3 DNA is TGTGCCAGCAGTTACACAGGGGGCAAGATTGAAGCTTTCTTT. As protein: CASSYTGGKIEAFF. The chain recombines TRBV6-5 with TRBJ1-1; TRBD1 aligns across 9 bases. The CDR3 contains 14 residues. Germline CDR1 is MNHEY and CDR2 is SVGAGI. Trimming took 2 bases from V and 7 from J; bases not matched to a gene: 5.

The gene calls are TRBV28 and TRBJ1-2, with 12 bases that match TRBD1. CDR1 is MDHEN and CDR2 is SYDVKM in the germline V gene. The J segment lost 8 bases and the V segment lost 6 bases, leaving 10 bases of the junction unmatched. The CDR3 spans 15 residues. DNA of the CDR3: TGTGCCAGCAGCCGGCCGGGACAGGGGGCTGAAGGCTACACCTTC. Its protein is CASSRPGQGAEGYTF.